Below, 16 T cell receptor beta chains from the same sample are listed, as sequenced in a study of Graves' ophthalmopathy and Graves' hyperthyroidism. RNA transcripts served as template for amplifying TCR beta CDR3 sequences. HTBI-primed RT-PCR formed the first round, and a multiplex PCR formed the second. A single record per CDR3 protein comes from TCRdb applying MiXCR to the multiplex PCR reads. The profile shows 450,000 or so distinct CDR3 sequences, approximately 15% of them singletons. The specimen was blood. The receptors stem from a woman aged 25 to 45 with Graves' ophthalmopathy.

This clonotype was counted ten times or more. The chain combines TRBV29-1 with TRBJ1-1; a possible D gene is TRBD1 (5 bases). The V gene lost 0 bases and the J gene lost 0 bases, with 8 bases spanning the gap. CDR1 SQVTM and CDR2 ANQGSEA come from the germline V gene. The CDR3 contains 14 residues. The CDR3 sequence is CSVEEGAVNTEAFF. For the CDR3, the DNA is TGCAGCGTTGAAGAAGGGGCAGTGAACACTGAAGCTTTCTTT.

This clonotype has at least ten counts. The chain couples TRBV6-1 to TRBJ2-2, with a possible D match to TRBD1 (6 bases). The CDR3 length is 14 residues. In germline, CDR1 is MNHNS, CDR2 SASEGT. Trimming pared 8 bases from V and 1 base from J, leaving 11 bases between. Here the CDR3 DNA reads TGTGCCAGCCGGGACAACCTGAACACCGGGGAGCTGTTTTTT. Its translation is CASRDNLNTGELFF.

The sample holds many counts of this clonotype. This chain connects TRBV24-1 to TRBJ1-2; D unclear. The CDR3 loop spans 20 amino acids. V dropped 3 bases and J dropped 3 bases, with 28 bases sitting between them. Germline V CDR1 and CDR2: KGHDR, SFDVKD. The CDR3 DNA is TGTGCCACCAGTGATGCCCGGGATAGGGAACAGCCGCATTCTCACTATGGCTACACCTTC. As protein: CATSDARDREQPHSHYGYTF.

At least ten counts were recorded for this clonotype. V and J are TRBV6-1 and TRBJ2-7; TRBD1 aligns across 7 bases. The CDR3 sequence is 14 residues long. Germline CDR1 and CDR2: MNHNS and SASEGT. V lost 5 bases, J lost 1 base, and 5 bases stayed unmatched. CDR3 in amino acids: CASSKDRMSYEQYF. The CDR3 region has the DNA TGTGCCAGCAGTAAGGACAGGATGTCCTACGAGCAGTACTTC.

Ten or more counts support this clonotype. This chain joins TRBV6-1 and TRBJ2-2, with a possible D match to TRBD2 (5 bases). The germline gives CDR1 MNHNS, CDR2 SASEGT. The V and J ends lost 2 bases and 7 bases respectively, with 11 bases between them. The CDR3 contains 14 residues. CDR3 coding DNA: TGTGCCAGCAGTGAAATCACTAGTATCGGGGAGCTGTTTTTT. This translates into CASSEITSIGELFF.

This chain links TRBV6-9 with TRBJ1-2; no reliable D call. The germline CDR1 and CDR2 sequences are MNHGY and SVAAGI. Trimming took 0 bases from V and 0 from J, leaving 8 bases between them. This CDR3 region has 15 residues. CDR3 nucleotide sequence: TGTGCCAGCAGTTATTCGAAACCTACTAACTATGGCTACACCTTC. It codes for CASSYSKPTNYGYTF.

This clonotype was seen ten or more times. The chain employs TRBV4-1 and TRBJ2-2; no clear D gene. V was shortened by 4 bases and J by 1 base, with 7 bases between the two germline ends. The CDR3 is made up of 14 amino acids. Germline V gene sequence: CDR1 MGHRA, CDR2 YSYEKL. CDR3 nucleotides: TGCGCCAGCAGCCGAACACAGAACACCGGGGAGCTGTTTTTT. Amino acid sequence: CASSRTQNTGELFF.

Concerning this clonotype itself: A much larger clone differs from this one at a single base, so this may be a read error. The rearrangement joins TRBV7-3 to TRBJ1-2; 11 nucleotides agree with TRBD1. CDR1 is SGHTA, CDR2 FQGTGA, per germline. The CDR3 sequence is 14 residues long. CDR3 in DNA: TGTGCCAGCAGCTGGACAGGGGGCGTCTATGGCGACACCTTC. Translated, it gives CASSWTGGVYGDTF.

This clonotype came up many times. J is TRBJ2-7 and V is TRBV20-1; perhaps TRBD2 as D (5 bases). CDR1 and CDR2 from the germline V gene are DFQATT and SNEGSKA (reference sequence). The CDR3 loop spans 16 amino acids. CDR3 in amino acids: CSYIGEGQYRMYEQYF. CDR3 sequence (DNA): TGCAGCTATATCGGTGAGGGCCAATACCGTATGTACGAGCAGTACTTC.

This chain links TRBV6-1 with TRBJ2-7, with 8 bases lining up with TRBD2. Germline V gene data show CDR1 as MNHNS and CDR2 as SASEGT. The V segment lost 3 bases and the J segment 3 bases; nucleotides outside the gene matches: 13. This CDR3 region has 17 residues. The CDR3 sequence: CASSEVAGQGIYYEQYF. CDR3 sequence (DNA): TGTGCCAGCAGTGAGGTAGCGGGACAAGGAATTTACTACGAGCAGTACTTC.

A few counts support this clonotype. This chain links TRBV19 with TRBJ2-7; 8 bases fit TRBD2. Trimming cost V 1 base and J 2 bases; bases outside gene matches: 4. Germline V lookup: CDR1 LNHDA, CDR2 SQIVND (reference sequence). CDR3 length: 15 residues. CDR3 amino acids: CASSIGLRGAYEQYF. Written as DNA, the CDR3 is TGTGCCAGTAGTATAGGATTGCGGGGGGCCTACGAGCAGTACTTC.

This clonotype has ten or more counts. The gene calls are TRBV7-9 and TRBJ1-6; D gene uncertain. V was trimmed by 5 bases and J by 5 bases, leaving 19 bases between them. This CDR3 is 17 amino acids long. Germline V gene lookup returns CDR1 SEHNR and CDR2 FQNEAQ (reference sequence). The CDR3 here is CASSQNGPALHNSPLHF. CDR3 coding DNA: TGTGCCAGCAGCCAAAACGGACCGGCTCTCCATAATTCACCCCTCCACTTT. Combining the CDR3 with reference TRBV7-9 and TRBJ1-6 gives the whole variable domain DTGVSQNPRHKITKRGQNVTFRCDPISEHNRLYWYRQTLGQGPEFLTYFQNEAQLEKSRLLSDRFSAERPKGSFSTLEIQRTEQGDSAMYLCASSQNGPALHNSPLHFGNGTRLTVT.

Comments on this clonotype: The junction departs from the called germline gene at one end, perhaps through a read error. The chain uses TRBV20-1 and TRBJ2-5; 16 nucleotides align to TRBD2. The CDR3 loop spans 17 amino acids. CDR1 and CDR2 (germline): DFQATT, SNEGSKA (reference sequence). This chain's CDR3 is CSAAGTSGRGVQETKYF. CDR3 nucleotides: TGCAGTGCCGCGGGGACTAGCGGGAGGGGGGTCCAAGAGACCAAGTACTTC.

The chain combines TRBV24-1 with TRBJ1-5, with D uncertain. In germline, CDR1 is KGHDR, CDR2 SFDVKD. This CDR3 is 14 amino acids long. Deletions cut 0 bases from V and 4 bases from J, with 6 bases between. CDR3 DNA: TGTGCCACCAGTGATTTGCACAGAAATCAGCCCCAGCATTTT. Translated: CATSDLHRNQPQHF.

The gene calls are TRBV6-1 and TRBJ1-1, with a tentative D call TRBD1 (6 bases). The CDR3 consists of 15 residues. CDR1 is MNHNS, CDR2 SASEGT, per germline. V was clipped by 4 bases and J by 4 bases, with 16 bases between them. The CDR3 loop is CASSGSGGWSTEAFF. CDR3 DNA: TGTGCCAGCAGTGGGTCGGGGGGCTGGAGCACTGAAGCTTTCTTT.

This clonotype was detected ten times or more. J is TRBJ1-6 and V is TRBV20-1; the D gene is possibly TRBD1 (6 bases). Germline assignment: CDR1 DFQATT and CDR2 SNEGSKA (reference sequence). The CDR3 loop spans 16 amino acids. Between the trimmed V and J ends, which lost 6 bases and 7 bases, there was a span of 22 bases. CDR3 sequence reads: CSAPVSGGLRNSPLHF. For the CDR3, the DNA is TGCAGTGCCCCCGTCTCCGGGGGGCTCAGGAATTCACCCCTCCACTTT.